This TCR beta chain was captured by sequencing in a study of blood T cell repertoires in COVID-19. Study-wide context: Samples of COVID-19 (acute and convalescent) were obtained from the United States, Italy and Spain. T cells, B-cell-depleted T cells, or PBMCs supplied cDNA or gDNA.

Germline V gene sequence: CDR1 SGHRS, CDR2 YFSETQ. This CDR3 contains 14 residues. V was shortened by 0 bases and J by 1 base, with 7 bases between the two germline ends. All enrollees were about 18 to 100 years old and from about 25 US areas. Cohort 3 recovery required two negative PCRs, clearance, or symptom resolution. Sequencing was performed with immunoSEQ multiplex PCR; in TCRdb, only in-frame clones are kept and a portion is missing. The profile covers hundreds of thousands of clones, with around 88% appearing a single time and approximately 6% taken by the ten largest. Material for sequencing was PBMCs or T cells enriched from blood (not recorded which). The chain links TRBV5-1 to TRBJ2-5; tentative D call: TRBD1 (6 bases). The sequence was collected from a woman in her thirties or forties who had recovered from COVID-19. The DNA of the CDR3 is TGCGCCAGCAGCTTGGGACAGGCCCAAGAGACCCAGTACTTC. It codes for CASSLGQAQETQYF.